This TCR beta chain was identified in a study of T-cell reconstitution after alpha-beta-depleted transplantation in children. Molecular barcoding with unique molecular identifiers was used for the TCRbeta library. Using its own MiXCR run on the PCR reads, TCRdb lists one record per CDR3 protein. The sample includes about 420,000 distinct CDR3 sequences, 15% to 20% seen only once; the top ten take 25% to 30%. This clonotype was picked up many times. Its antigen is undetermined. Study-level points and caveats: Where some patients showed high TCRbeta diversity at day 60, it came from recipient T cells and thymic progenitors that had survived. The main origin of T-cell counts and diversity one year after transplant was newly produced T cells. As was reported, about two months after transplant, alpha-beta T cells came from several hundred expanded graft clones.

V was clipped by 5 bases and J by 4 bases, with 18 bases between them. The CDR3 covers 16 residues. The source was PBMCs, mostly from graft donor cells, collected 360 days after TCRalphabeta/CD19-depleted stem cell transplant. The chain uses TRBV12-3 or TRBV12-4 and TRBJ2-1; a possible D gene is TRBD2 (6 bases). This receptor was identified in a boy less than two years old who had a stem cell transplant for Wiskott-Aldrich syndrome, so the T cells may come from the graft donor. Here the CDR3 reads CASSPRGGIGYNEQFF. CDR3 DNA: TGTGCCAGCAGTCCTAGGGGCGGGATAGGTTACAATGAGCAGTTCTTC.